The rows below give T cell receptor beta chains drawn from one sample of a study of tumor-infiltrating lymphocytes in localized non-small cell lung cancer. TCRdb keeps only in-frame clones here, not all; method: immunoSEQ multiplex PCR. The table lists approximately 16,000 clones, about 42% of them singletons, with around 16% in the top ten. The sample consisted of lung tumor tissue. Receptor source: a human donor with non-small cell lung cancer. CDR3s include the opening cysteine and the closing phenylalanine or tryptophan. D genes are given only for firm matches. Rows may omit the clone size; those that give it use once, few, many or a size class.

TRBJ2-1 | . | TRBV6-6 | TRBD2 | CASSPGRGGHNEQFF | TGTGCCAGCAGCCCCGGGAGGGGGGGACACAATGAGCAGTTCTTC
TRBJ1-1 | few | TRBV28 | TRBD1 | CASSPPTGDSEAFF | TGTGCCAGCAGTCCCCCCACAGGGGATAGTGAAGCTTTCTTT
TRBJ2-7 | . | TRBV2 | TRBD1 | CASSDPGQERSEQYF | TGTGCCAGCAGTGACCCCGGACAGGAAAGGTCCGAGCAGTACTTC
TRBJ1-1 | . | TRBV30 | . | CAWSVGQRVYGEAFF | TGTGCCTGGAGTGTAGGGCAGCGGGTCTACGGTGAAGCTTTCTTT
TRBJ1-5 | . | TRBV7-9 | . | CASSLVWGQPQHF | TGTGCCAGCAGCTTAGTCTGGGGCCAGCCCCAGCATTTT
TRBJ1-1 | medium-sized | TRBV4-3 | . | CASSQDQGPTEAFF | TGCGCCAGCAGCCAAGATCAGGGGCCCACTGAAGCTTTCTTT
TRBJ2-5 | . | TRBV2 | TRBD1 | CASRETGTYQETQYF | TGTGCCAGCAGGGAGACAGGGACGTACCAAGAGACCCAGTACTTC
TRBJ1-2 | medium-sized | TRBV15 | TRBD1 | CATSTYGTVTYGYTF | TGTGCCACCAGCACCTACGGGACAGTAACTTATGGCTACACCTTC
TRBJ2-1 | . | TRBV11-1 | . | CASSLGTSPGNEQFF | TGTGCCAGCAGCTTAGGGACCTCCCCAGGCAATGAGCAGTTCTTC
TRBJ1-3 | few | TRBV2 | . | CASSGIREPGNTIYF | TGTGCCAGCAGTGGGATAAGAGAGCCTGGAAACACCATATATTTT
TRBJ2-1 | . | TRBV29-1 | . | CSVVTGVSEQFF | TGCAGCGTTGTGACGGGGGTTAGTGAGCAGTTCTTC
TRBJ1-4 | few | TRBV5-6 | TRBD1 | CASSLWDRTNEKLFF | TGTGCCAGCAGCCTGTGGGACAGAACTAATGAAAAACTGTTTTTT
TRBJ2-7 | few | TRBV29-1 | . | CSVVLTGEQYF | TGCAGCGTTGTTCTGACTGGCGAGCAGTACTTC
TRBJ1-6 | . | TRBV19 | TRBD1 | CASARQGQRNSPLHF | TGTGCCAGCGCTAGACAGGGACAGAGAAATTCACCCCTCCACTTT
TRBJ2-3 | . | TRBV6-1 | TRBD2 | CASSGAGGILDTQYF | TGTGCCAGCAGTGGGGCGGGGGGGATACTAGATACGCAGTATTTT
TRBJ1-2 | many | TRBV19 | . | CASSPQTDRHGYTF | TGTGCCAGTAGTCCTCAAACAGACAGGCATGGCTACACCTTC
TRBJ2-5 | few | TRBV7-6 | . | CASSLDRKTQYF | TGTGCCAGCAGCTTGGACCGGAAGACCCAGTACTTC
TRBJ1-1 | many | TRBV10-3 | TRBD1 | CAISATGAGGAEAFF | TGTGCCATCAGCGCTACAGGGGCAGGGGGAGCTGAAGCTTTCTTT
TRBJ2-3 | . | TRBV9 | . | CASSVAGRTDTQYF | TGTGCCAGCAGCGTAGCGGGGCGCACAGATACGCAGTATTTT
TRBJ2-7 | . | TRBV4-2 | . | CASSQDKTNYYEQYF | TGTGCCAGCAGCCAAGATAAAACTAACTACTACGAGCAGTACTTC
TRBJ2-1 | . | TRBV11-1 | TRBD1 | CASSHRDRLYNEQFF | TGTGCCAGCAGTCACCGGGACAGATTATACAATGAGCAGTTCTTC
TRBJ2-5 | many | TRBV6-6 | . | CASSLIGGETQYF | TGTGCCAGCAGCTTAATAGGGGGAGAGACCCAGTACTTC